The clone carrying this T cell receptor beta chain was seen ten or more times. Its matching antigen is unknown. The record originates from a study of T-cell reconstitution after alpha-beta-depleted transplantation in children. TCRbeta library construction was performed incorporating unique molecular identifiers. TCRdb independently ran MiXCR on the PCR reads; one entry per CDR3 protein. The sample has approximately 300,000 distinct CDR3 sequences; about 7.3% are singletons. Germline V lookup: CDR1 SGHTA, CDR2 FQGNSA. The ends lost 5 bases at V and 7 bases at J; junction bases unmatched: 11. There are 15 residues in the CDR3. Overall study results and limits: Once a year had passed after transplant, T-cell counts and diversity came mostly from newly produced T cells. Day-60 TCRbeta diversity that was high in some patients was derived from surviving recipient T cells and thymic progenitors. Expanded clones from the graft, numbering several hundred, reportedly supplied alpha-beta T cells about two months after transplant.

The input for sequencing was peripheral blood, taken 360 days after TCRalphabeta/CD19-depleted stem cell transplant. The V gene is TRBV7-2, the J gene TRBJ2-1; TRBD2 matches 7 bases. This TCR was recovered from a female patient aged 2 to 10 who had a stem cell transplant for Fanconi anemia, so the T cells may come from the graft donor. CDR3 protein: CASSISGLRGNEQFF. CDR3 nucleotides: TGTGCCAGCAGCATTAGCGGGCTGCGGGGGAATGAGCAGTTCTTC.